This TCR beta chain was profiled in a study of T cell repertoires in cytomegalovirus infection (dated 2019 in TCRdb). Concerning the study at large: Peptide stimulations targeted recently identified HLA-C-restricted CMV epitopes, whose presentation resists viral immunomodulation, together with well-studied HLA-B-restricted epitopes. Because public TCR beta signatures pointed to carriage of CMV infection together with the matching HLA type, the HLA type of each donor mattered for the analysis.

The junction shows trimming of 7 bases on V and 2 bases on J, and the gene matches do not reach 14 bases of it. Counted from cysteine to valine, this CDR3 has 16 amino acids. The entry retains the CDR3 DNA only, 48 bases that are in frame from base 1. Taken from the germline V gene, the CDR1 and CDR2 loops are SNHLY and FYNNEI. The sample's treatment or condition, from its label and the paper: in vitro stimulation with specific CMV peptide epitopes to enrich CMV-specific T cells. Sequencing used an Illumina HiSeq 1500. The public reads were reanalyzed by TCRdb: fastp trimming at Q25, MiXCR alignment, in-frame beta chains only. Identical CDR3 proteins give one entry, which carries the most common genes and DNA. This sample lists about 310,000 distinct CDR3 sequences; 20% to 25% were detected once. The ten largest make up approximately 12% of the sample. Study-level results and caveats: The ex vivo response was dominated by HLA-C-restricted CMV-specific TCR beta clonotypes, and the single most frequent clonotype in two of eight donors was supplied by these HLA-C-restricted clonotypes. In both this cohort and an independent roughly 350-donor cohort, the cumulative frequency of public TCR beta family members distinguished carriers of CMV infection plus the relevant HLA type.

Details on this clonotype: Its specific antigen is unknown. No clone much larger than this one lies a single base away; base qualities are absent.

The origin of this receptor is a human donor in good health (CMV status not recorded). Some clones in this sample may be carry-over from other donors' samples. Rearrangement joined TRBV2 to TRBJ2-7; TRBD2 lines up with 7 middle nucleotides. The sequencing used cultured PBMCs, collected from culture after CMV antigen stimulation. The CDR3 here reads CASTTTSAPHPYEQYV. The bases are TGTGCCAGCACAACAACTAGCGCCCCGCACCCCTACGAGCAGTACGTC.